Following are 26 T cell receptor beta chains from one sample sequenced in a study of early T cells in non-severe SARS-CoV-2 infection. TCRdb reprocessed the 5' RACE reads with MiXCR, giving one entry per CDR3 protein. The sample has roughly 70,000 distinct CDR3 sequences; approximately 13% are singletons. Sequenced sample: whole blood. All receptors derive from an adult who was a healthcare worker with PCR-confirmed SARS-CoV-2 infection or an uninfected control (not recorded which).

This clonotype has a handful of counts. In DNA, the CDR3 is TGTGCCAGCAGCCCCGACAGGCGTGAGCAGTTCTTC. As protein: CASSPDRREQFF. The chain uses TRBV11-2 and TRBJ2-1, with a weak D call TRBD1 (6 bases). Germline CDR1 reads SGHAT; CDR2 reads FQNNGV. Trimming left V 5 bases short and J 9 bases short, with 11 bases between. The CDR3 consists of 12 residues.

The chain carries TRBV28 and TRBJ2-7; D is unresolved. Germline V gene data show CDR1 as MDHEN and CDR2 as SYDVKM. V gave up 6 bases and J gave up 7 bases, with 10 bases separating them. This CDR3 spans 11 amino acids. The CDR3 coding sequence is TGTGCCAGCAGCCACGCGCGGGAGCAGTACTTC. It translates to CASSHAREQYF.

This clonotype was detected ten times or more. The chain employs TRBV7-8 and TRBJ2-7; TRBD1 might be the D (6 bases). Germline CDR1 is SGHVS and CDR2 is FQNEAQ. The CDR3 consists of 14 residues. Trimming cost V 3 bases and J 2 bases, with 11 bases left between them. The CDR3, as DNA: TGTGCCAGCAGCTTCCGGGACATAGCCTACGAGCAGTACTTC. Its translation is CASSFRDIAYEQYF.

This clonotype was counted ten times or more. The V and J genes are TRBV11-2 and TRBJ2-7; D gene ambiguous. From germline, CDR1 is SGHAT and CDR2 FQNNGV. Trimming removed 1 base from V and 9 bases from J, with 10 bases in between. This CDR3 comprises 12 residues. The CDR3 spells CASSLAALAQYF. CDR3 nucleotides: TGTGCCAGCAGCTTAGCCGCGTTGGCGCAGTACTTC.

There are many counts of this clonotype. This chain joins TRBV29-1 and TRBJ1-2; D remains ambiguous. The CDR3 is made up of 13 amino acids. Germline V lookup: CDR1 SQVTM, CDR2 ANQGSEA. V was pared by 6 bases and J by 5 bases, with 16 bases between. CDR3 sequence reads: CSVERDGLYGYTF. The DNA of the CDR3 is TGCAGCGTGGAAAGGGATGGACTATATGGCTACACCTTC.

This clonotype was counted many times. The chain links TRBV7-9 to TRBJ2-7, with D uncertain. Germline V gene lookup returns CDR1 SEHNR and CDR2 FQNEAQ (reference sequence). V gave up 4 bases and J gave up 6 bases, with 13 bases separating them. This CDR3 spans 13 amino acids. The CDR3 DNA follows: TGTGCCAGCAGCTCCTTCCTCGGGTTCGAGCAGTACTTC. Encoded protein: CASSSFLGFEQYF.

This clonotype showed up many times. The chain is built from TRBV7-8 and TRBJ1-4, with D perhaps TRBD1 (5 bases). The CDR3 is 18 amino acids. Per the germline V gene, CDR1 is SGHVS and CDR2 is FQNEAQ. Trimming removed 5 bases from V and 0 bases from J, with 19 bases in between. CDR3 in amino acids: CASSPTTGRLATNEKLFF. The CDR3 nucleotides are TGTGCCAGCAGCCCCACCACGGGACGGCTTGCAACTAATGAAAAACTGTTTTTT.

The CDR3 DNA follows: TGTGCCAGCAGACATCCTCCGGGACATCATGGCTACACCTTC. Protein sequence: CASRHPPGHHGYTF. V and J are TRBV28 and TRBJ1-2, with D possibly matching TRBD1 (6 bases). CDR1 and CDR2 from the germline V gene are MDHEN and SYDVKM. This CDR3 spans 14 amino acids. V lost 6 bases and J lost 6, with 17 bases in between.

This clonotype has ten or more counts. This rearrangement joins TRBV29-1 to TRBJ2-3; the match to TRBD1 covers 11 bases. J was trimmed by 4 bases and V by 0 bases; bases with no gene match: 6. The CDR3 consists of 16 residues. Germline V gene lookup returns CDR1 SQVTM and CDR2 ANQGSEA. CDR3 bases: TGCAGCGTTGAAGAGGGACAGGGGGTGGTCGCAGATACGCAGTATTTT. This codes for CSVEEGQGVVADTQYF.

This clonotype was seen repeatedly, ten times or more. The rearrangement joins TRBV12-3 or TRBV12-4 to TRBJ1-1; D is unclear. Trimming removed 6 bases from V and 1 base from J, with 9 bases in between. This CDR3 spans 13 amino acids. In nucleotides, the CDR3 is TGTGCCAGCAGGTTGTGGGGGAACACTGAAGCTTTCTTT. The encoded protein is CASRLWGNTEAFF.

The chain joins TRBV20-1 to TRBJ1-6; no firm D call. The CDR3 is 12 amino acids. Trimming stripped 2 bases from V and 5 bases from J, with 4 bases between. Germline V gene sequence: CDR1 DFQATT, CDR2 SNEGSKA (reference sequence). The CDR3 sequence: CSARQNNSPLHF. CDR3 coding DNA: TGCAGTGCTAGACAAAATAATTCACCCCTCCACTTT.

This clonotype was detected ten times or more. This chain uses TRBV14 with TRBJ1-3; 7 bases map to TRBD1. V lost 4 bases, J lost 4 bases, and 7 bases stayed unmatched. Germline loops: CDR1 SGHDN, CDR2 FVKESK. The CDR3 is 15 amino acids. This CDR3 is CASSRLGQRGNTIYF. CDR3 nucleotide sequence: TGTGCCAGCAGCCGTCTGGGACAGAGAGGAAACACCATATATTTT.

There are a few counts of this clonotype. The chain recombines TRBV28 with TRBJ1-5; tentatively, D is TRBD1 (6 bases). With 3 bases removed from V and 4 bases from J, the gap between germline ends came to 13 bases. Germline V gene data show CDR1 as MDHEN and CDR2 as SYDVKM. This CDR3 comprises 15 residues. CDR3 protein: CASSLAGGLNQPQHF. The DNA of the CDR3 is TGTGCCAGCAGTTTGGCCGGGGGCCTAAATCAGCCCCAGCATTTT.

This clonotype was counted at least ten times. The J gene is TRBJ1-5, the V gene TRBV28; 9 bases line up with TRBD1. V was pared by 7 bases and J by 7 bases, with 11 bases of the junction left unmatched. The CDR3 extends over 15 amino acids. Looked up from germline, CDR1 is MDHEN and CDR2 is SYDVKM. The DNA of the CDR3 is TGTGCCAGCACTTCGCGGGACAGGGAGGGCCAGCCCCAGCATTTT. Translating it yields CASTSRDREGQPQHF.

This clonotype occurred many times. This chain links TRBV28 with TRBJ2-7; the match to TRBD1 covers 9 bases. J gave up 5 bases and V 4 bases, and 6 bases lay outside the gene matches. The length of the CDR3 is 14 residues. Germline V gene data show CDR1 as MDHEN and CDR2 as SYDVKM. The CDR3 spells CASSSSGQGNEQYF. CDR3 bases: TGTGCCAGCAGTTCCTCCGGACAGGGGAACGAGCAGTACTTC.

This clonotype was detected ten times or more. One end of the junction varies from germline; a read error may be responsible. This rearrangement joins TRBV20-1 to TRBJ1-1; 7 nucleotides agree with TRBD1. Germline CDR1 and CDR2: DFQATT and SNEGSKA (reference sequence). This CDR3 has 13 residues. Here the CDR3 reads CSAPDRRNTEVFF. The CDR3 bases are TGCAGTGCTCCGGACAGGCGTAACACTGAAGTTTTCTTT.

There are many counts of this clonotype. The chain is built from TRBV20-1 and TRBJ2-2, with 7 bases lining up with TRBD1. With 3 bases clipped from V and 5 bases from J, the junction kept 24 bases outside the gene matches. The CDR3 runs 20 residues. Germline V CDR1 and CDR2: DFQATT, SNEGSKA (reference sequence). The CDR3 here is CSARPPPGQRGPGPTGELFF. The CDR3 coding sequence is TGCAGTGCTAGGCCCCCCCCGGGACAGCGTGGTCCAGGACCGACCGGGGAGCTGTTTTTT.

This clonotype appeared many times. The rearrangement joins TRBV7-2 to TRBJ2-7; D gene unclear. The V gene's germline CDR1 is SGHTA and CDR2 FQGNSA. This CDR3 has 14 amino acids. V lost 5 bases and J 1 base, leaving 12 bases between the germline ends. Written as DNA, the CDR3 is TGTGCCAGCAGCCTCCCTAGAAGGTCCTACGAGCAGTACTTC. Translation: CASSLPRRSYEQYF.

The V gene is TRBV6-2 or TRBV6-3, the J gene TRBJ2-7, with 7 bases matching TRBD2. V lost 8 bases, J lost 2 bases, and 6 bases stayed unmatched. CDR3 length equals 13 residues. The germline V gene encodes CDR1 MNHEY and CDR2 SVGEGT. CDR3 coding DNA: TGTGCCAGCGTGAGCGGGGAACCCTACGAGCAGTACTTC. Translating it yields CASVSGEPYEQYF.

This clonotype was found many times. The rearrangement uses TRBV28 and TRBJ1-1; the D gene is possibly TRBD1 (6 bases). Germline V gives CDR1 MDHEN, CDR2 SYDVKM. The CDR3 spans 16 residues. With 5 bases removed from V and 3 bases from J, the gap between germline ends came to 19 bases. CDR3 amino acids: CASSRQLGGRDTEAFF. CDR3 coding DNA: TGTGCCAGCAGTCGCCAACTGGGGGGGCGGGACACTGAAGCTTTCTTT.

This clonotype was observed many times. The CDR3, as DNA: TGCAGTGCTCACGACAGGGCATATAGCAATCAGCCCCAGCATTTT. Protein sequence: CSAHDRAYSNQPQHF. The chain uses TRBV20-1 and TRBJ1-5, with TRBD1 matching over 7 bases. The length of the CDR3 is 15 residues. Germline V lookup: CDR1 DFQATT, CDR2 SNEGSKA (reference sequence). The V segment lost 5 bases and the J segment 0 bases; nucleotides outside the gene matches: 7.

The CDR3 region is CSVAKRTLNEQFF. The CDR3 DNA reads as TGCAGCGTTGCCAAGCGGACACTCAATGAGCAGTTCTTC. The chain links TRBV29-1 to TRBJ2-1; D may correspond to TRBD1 or TRBD2 (5 bases each). The CDR3 sequence is 13 residues long. Trimming stripped 4 bases from V and 6 bases from J, with 13 bases between. From germline, CDR1 is SQVTM and CDR2 ANQGSEA.

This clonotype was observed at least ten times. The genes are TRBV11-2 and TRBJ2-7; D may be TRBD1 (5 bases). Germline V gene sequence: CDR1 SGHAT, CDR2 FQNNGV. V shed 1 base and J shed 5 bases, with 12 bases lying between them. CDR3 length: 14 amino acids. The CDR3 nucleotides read TGTGCCAGCAGCTTAGTCAGGGCTTCTGACGAGCAGTACTTC. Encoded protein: CASSLVRASDEQYF.

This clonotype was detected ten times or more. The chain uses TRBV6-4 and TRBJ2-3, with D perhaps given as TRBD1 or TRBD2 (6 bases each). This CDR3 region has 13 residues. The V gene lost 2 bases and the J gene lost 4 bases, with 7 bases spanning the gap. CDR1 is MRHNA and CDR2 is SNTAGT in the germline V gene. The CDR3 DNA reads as TGTGCCAGCAGTGACGGGGGGCCAGATACGCAGTATTTT. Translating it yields CASSDGGPDTQYF.

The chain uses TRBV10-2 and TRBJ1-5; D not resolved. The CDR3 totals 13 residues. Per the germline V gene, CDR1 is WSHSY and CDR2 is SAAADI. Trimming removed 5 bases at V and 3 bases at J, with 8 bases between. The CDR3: CASSRQFNQPQHF. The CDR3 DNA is TGCGCCAGCAGTCGGCAGTTCAATCAGCCCCAGCATTTT.

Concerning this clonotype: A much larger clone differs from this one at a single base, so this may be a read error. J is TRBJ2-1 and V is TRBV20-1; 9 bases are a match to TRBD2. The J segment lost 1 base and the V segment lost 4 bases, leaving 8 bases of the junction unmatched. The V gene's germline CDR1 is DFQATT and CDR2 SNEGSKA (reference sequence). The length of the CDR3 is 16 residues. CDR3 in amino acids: CSAIKIAGESYNEQFF. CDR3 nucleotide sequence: TGCAGTGCTATTAAAATAGCGGGAGAGTCCTACAATGAGCAGTTCTTC.